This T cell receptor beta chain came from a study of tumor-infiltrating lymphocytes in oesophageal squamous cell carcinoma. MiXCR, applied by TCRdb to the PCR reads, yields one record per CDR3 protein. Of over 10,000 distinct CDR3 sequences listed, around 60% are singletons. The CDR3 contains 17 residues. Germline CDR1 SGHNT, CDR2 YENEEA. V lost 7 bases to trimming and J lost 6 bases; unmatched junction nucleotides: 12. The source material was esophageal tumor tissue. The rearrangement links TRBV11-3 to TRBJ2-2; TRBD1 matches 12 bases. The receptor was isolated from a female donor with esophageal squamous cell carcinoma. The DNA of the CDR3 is TGTGCCAGCAACATAGACGGGACAGGGGGCGGGTCCGGGGAGCTGTTTTTT. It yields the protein CASNIDGTGGGSGELFF. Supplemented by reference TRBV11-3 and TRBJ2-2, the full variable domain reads EAGVVQSPRYKIIEKKQPVAFWCNPISGHNTLYWYLQNLGQGPELLIRYENEEAVDDSQLPKDRFSAERLKGVDSTLKIQPAELGDSAVYLCASNIDGTGGGSGELFFGEGSRLTVL.